The 15 T cell receptor beta chains below were found in one sample sequenced in a study of cytomegalovirus exposure and HLA in healthy donors. Vbeta (60) and Jbeta (13) primers were used in the PCR. Sequencing was performed with immunoSEQ multiplex PCR; in TCRdb, only in-frame clones are kept and a portion is missing. Of over 150,000 clones detected, approximately 75% appear once; the ten largest clones hold about 2.6%. Sequenced input: PBMCs. The receptors stem from a man aged 18 to 35 in good health and CMV-seronegative.

This chain uses TRBV2 with TRBJ1-2; possibly TRBD1 for D (6 bases). Germline V gene sequence: CDR1 SNHLY, CDR2 FYNNEI. V gave up 4 bases and J gave up 0 bases, with 12 bases separating them. This CDR3 has 15 amino acids. CDR3 residues: CASSGVRGTNYGYTF. For the CDR3, the DNA is TGTGCCAGCAGTGGGGTTAGGGGGACTAACTATGGCTACACCTTC.

The chain joins TRBV18 to TRBJ1-1; 7 positions agree with TRBD1. The CDR3 has 14 residues. V was clipped by 5 bases and J by 4 bases; unmatched bases: 7. Germline CDR1 reads KGHSH; CDR2 reads LQKENI. The CDR3: CASSGTGVGTEAFF. The CDR3 DNA reads as TGTGCCAGCTCAGGAACAGGGGTAGGCACTGAAGCTTTCTTT.

V usage is TRBV9 and J usage is TRBJ2-7, with 9 nucleotides matching TRBD1. After removal of 3 bases from V and 6 bases from J, the junction contained 13 bases not matched to a gene. The germline V gene has CDR1 SGDLS and CDR2 YYNGEE. This CDR3 comprises 16 residues. The CDR3 is CASSEGTGTGLLEQYF. Here the CDR3 DNA reads TGTGCCAGCAGCGAGGGGACCGGGACAGGGCTCCTCGAGCAGTACTTC.

On this clone itself: Other DNA sequences in the same sample also yield this CDR3. The rearrangement uses TRBV6-5 and TRBJ1-1; D may be TRBD1 (5 bases). V lost 2 bases to trimming and J lost 4 bases, with 11 bases between them. The germline gives CDR1 MNHEY, CDR2 SVGAGI. The CDR3 runs to 14 residues. In DNA, the CDR3 is TGTGCCAGCAGTTACCCGGGGGGGTCCACTGAAGCTTTCTTT. Translating gives CASSYPGGSTEAFF.

V and J are TRBV27 and TRBJ1-2; TRBD1 is a possible D gene (5 bases). The length of the CDR3 is 15 residues. Per germline, CDR1 MNHEY and CDR2 SMNVEV (reference sequence). Trimming cost V 0 bases and J 1 base, with 9 bases left between them. The CDR3 here is CASSLSAQVNYGYTF. The DNA of the CDR3 is TGTGCCAGCAGTTTATCGGCACAGGTTAACTATGGCTACACCTTC.

The V and J genes are TRBV19 and TRBJ1-3; TRBD1 is a possible D gene (6 bases). V was cut by 3 bases and J by 6 bases, with 24 bases left in between. Germline V gene sequence: CDR1 LNHDA, CDR2 SQIVND (reference sequence). The CDR3 has 18 residues. CDR3 coding DNA: TGTGCCAGTAGTATGGGGCCTACAGGGAACGATTTCGAAAACACCATATATTTT. It yields the protein CASSMGPTGNDFENTIYF. Based on the CDR3 plus reference TRBV19 and TRBJ1-3, the full variable domain is DGGITQSPKYLFRKEGQNVTLSCEQNLNHDAMYWYRQDPGQGLRLIYYSQIVNDFQKGDIAEGYSVSREKKESFPLTVTSAQKNPTAFYLCASSMGPTGNDFENTIYFGEGSWLTVV.

This sequence joins TRBV2 and TRBJ2-7; TRBD2 aligns across 9 bases. This CDR3 contains 15 residues. The germline gives CDR1 SNHLY, CDR2 FYNNEI. Trimming removed 3 bases from V and 2 bases from J; junction bases left unmatched: 5. In nucleotides, the CDR3 is TGTGCCAGCAGTGACCCTAGCGGGGCTGCCTACGAGCAGTACTTC. It codes for CASSDPSGAAYEQYF.

The sample holds a few counts of this clone. The V gene is TRBV6-4, the J gene TRBJ2-6; 7 nucleotides line up with TRBD1. V lost 4 bases to trimming and J lost 4 bases; unmatched junction nucleotides: 7. CDR3 length: 16 residues. Germline CDR1 reads MRHNA; CDR2 reads SNTAGT. In DNA, the CDR3 is TGTGCCAGCAGTGCCCCGACAGGGTCCGGGGCCAACGTCCTGACTTTC. Translation: CASSAPTGSGANVLTF.

This clone has only a few counts. The rearrangement joins TRBV7-9 to TRBJ2-7, with D possibly TRBD1 on 5 matching bases. CDR3 length: 14 residues. CDR1 is SEHNR, CDR2 FQNEAQ, per germline (reference sequence). The V and J ends lost 1 base and 3 bases respectively, with 10 bases between them. CDR3 coding DNA: TGTGCCAGCAGCTTAGTGGACAAAGACTACGAGCAGTACTTC. This encodes CASSLVDKDYEQYF.

This sequence joins TRBV9 and TRBJ2-2; D uncertain. Germline V lookup: CDR1 SGDLS, CDR2 YYNGEE. Trimming cost V 5 bases and J 1 base, with 9 bases left between them. The CDR3 is made up of 14 amino acids. The CDR3 DNA sequence: TGTGCCAGCAGGGGCGCAGGGAACACCGGGGAGCTGTTTTTT. Translation: CASRGAGNTGELFF.

This clone was seen repeatedly, ten times or more. J is TRBJ2-7 and V is TRBV6-1; TRBD1 matches 10 bases. The CDR3 sequence is 15 residues long. With V trimmed by 1 base and J by 0 bases, 0 bases remained unmatched. Germline assignment: CDR1 MNHNS and CDR2 SASEGT. The CDR3 bases are TGTGCCAGCAGTGAAGGGACAGGGGGCTCCTACGAGCAGTACGTC. Amino acid sequence: CASSEGTGGSYEQYV.

CDR3 sequence (DNA): TGTGCCAGCAGTCCCTCGAGTAAAGAGACCCAGTACTTC. Translated: CASSPSSKETQYF. The chain employs TRBV28 and TRBJ2-5; D remains ambiguous. In germline, CDR1 is MDHEN, CDR2 SYDVKM. The CDR3 is 13 amino acids. The ends were cut back, 5 bases at V and 3 bases at J, with 10 bases in the middle.

The chain combines TRBV10-3 with TRBJ2-5, with 8 bases identical to TRBD1. Germline values: CDR1 ENHRY, CDR2 SYGVKD. The CDR3 runs to 13 residues. With 6 bases clipped from V and 3 bases from J, the junction kept 3 bases outside the gene matches. CDR3 nucleotide sequence: TGTGCCATCAGCGCGACAGGGGAAGAGACCCAGTACTTC. Encoded protein: CAISATGEETQYF.

The V and J genes are TRBV5-1 and TRBJ1-6; 9 bases map to TRBD1. Looked up from germline, CDR1 is SGHRS and CDR2 is YFSETQ. The trim removed 1 base at V and 10 bases at J, leaving 9 bases unmatched. The CDR3 spans 16 residues. The CDR3: CASSLSGTGRFSPLHF. The CDR3 region has the DNA TGCGCCAGCAGCTTGTCCGGGACAGGGAGATTCTCACCCCTCCACTTT.

The CDR3 DNA reads TGTGCCAGCAGCTTTAGTGACAGGCACTATGGCTACACCTTC. It is translated as CASSFSDRHYGYTF. The chain combines TRBV7-9 with TRBJ1-2, with TRBD1 as a possible D gene (6 bases). The germline V gene encodes CDR1 SEHNR and CDR2 FQNEAQ (reference sequence). CDR3 size: 14 residues. Deletions cut 3 bases from V and 3 bases from J, with 11 bases between.